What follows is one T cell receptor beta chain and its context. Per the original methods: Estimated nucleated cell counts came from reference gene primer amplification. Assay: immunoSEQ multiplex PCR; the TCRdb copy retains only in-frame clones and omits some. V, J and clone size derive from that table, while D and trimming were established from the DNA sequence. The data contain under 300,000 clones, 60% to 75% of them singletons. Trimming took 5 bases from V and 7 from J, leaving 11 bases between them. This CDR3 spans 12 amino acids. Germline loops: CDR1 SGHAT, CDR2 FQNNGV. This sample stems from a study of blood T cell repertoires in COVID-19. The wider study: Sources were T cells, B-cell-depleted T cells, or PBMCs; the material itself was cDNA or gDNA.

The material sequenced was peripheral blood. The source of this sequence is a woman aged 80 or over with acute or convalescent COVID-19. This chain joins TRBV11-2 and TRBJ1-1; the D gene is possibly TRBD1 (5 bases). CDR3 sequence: CASSHRQSEAFF. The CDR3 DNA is TGTGCCAGCAGCCACCGACAGAGTGAAGCTTTCTTT.